Presented here are 21 T cell receptor beta chains from one specimen sequenced in a study of prognosis after radiotherapy for stage I lung cancer. Genomic DNA was the source, and TCR beta CDR3 was amplified from it by two-round multiplex PCR. First-round PCR, the initial amplification, used primers specific to each TRBV and TRBJ gene. Via MiXCR, TCRdb re-called the multiplex PCR reads, giving one row per CDR3 protein. The sample contains some 15,000 distinct CDR3 sequences, 25% to 30% of which appear only once. Here the sequenced sample was PBMCs, taken before or after stereotactic body radiation therapy (not recorded which). Receptor source: a donor over 45 with non-small cell lung cancer.

About this clonotype: A single base is all that separates this from a far larger clone, so a read error is likely. V usage is TRBV6-5 and J usage is TRBJ2-7, with TRBD1 identical over 7 bases. V shed 10 bases and J 4 bases; nucleotides not matched to a gene: 19. This CDR3 region has 16 residues. CDR1 and CDR2 from the germline V gene are MNHEY and SVGAGI. The CDR3 spells CANRGIRQGKDYEQYF. The CDR3 bases are TGTGCCAACAGGGGAATCCGACAGGGTAAAGATTACGAGCAGTACTTC.

This clonotype was seen at least ten times. The V call is TRBV2, the J call TRBJ2-3, with 10 bases lining up with TRBD2. CDR1 and CDR2 from the germline V gene are SNHLY and FYNNEI. The CDR3 runs 14 residues. V gave up 2 bases and J gave up 7 bases; unmatched junction bases: 3. The CDR3 loop is CASSESGRDNTQYF. CDR3 DNA: TGTGCCAGCAGTGAAAGCGGGAGGGATAATACGCAGTATTTT. Using reference TRBV2 and TRBJ2-3 for the parts outside the CDR3, the full variable domain is EPEVTQTPSHQVTQMGQEVILRCVPISNHLYFYWYRQILGQKVEFLVSFYNNEISEKSEIFDDQFSVERPDGSNFTLKIRSTKLEDSAMYFCASSESGRDNTQYFGPGTRLTVL.

In regard to this clonotype: With a much larger clone just one base away, this may be a read error. The chain joins TRBV12-3 or TRBV12-4 to TRBJ2-4; D uncertain. The CDR3 is made up of 18 amino acids. CDR3 DNA sequence: TGTGCCAGCAGTTTAAATCCCGTGACGGCGCTAGGCAAAAACATTCAGTGCTTC. It translates to CASSLNPVTALGKNIQCF.

About this clonotype itself: A far bigger clonotype differs at one base, so this is likely a read error. The J gene is TRBJ2-7, the V gene TRBV6-4; D is uncertain. The germline V gene has CDR1 MRHNA and CDR2 SNTAGT. CDR3 length equals 15 residues. CDR3 amino acids: CTSSEGPVQSYEQYF. CDR3 DNA: TGTACCAGCAGTGAAGGACCAGTTCAATCCTACGAGCAGTACTTC.

A remark on this clonotype: A far bigger clonotype differs at one base, so this is likely a read error. The gene calls are TRBV6-2 or TRBV6-3 and TRBJ1-1, with 11 bases aligning to TRBD1. V gave up 8 bases and J gave up 11 bases; unmatched junction bases: 7. The CDR3 is 12 residues long. CDR1 and CDR2 from the germline V gene are MNHEY and SVGEGT. The CDR3 loop is CASGTGGVLAFF. CDR3 coding DNA: TGTGCCAGCGGGACAGGGGGAGTTTTGGCTTTCTTT.

This clonotype was seen ten or more times. The chain uses TRBV2 and TRBJ2-6; the match to TRBD1 covers 7 bases. Germline V lookup: CDR1 SNHLY, CDR2 FYNNEI. J was trimmed by 3 bases and V by 6 bases; bases with no gene match: 14. This CDR3 is built from 18 residues. The CDR3 nucleotides are TGTGCCAGCAGAATAACAGGGGCGCTGGGGTTTGGGGCCAACGTCCTGACTTTC. It encodes CASRITGALGFGANVLTF.

The rearrangement links TRBV28 to TRBJ2-7; D is ambiguous. Trimming stripped 8 bases from V and 0 bases from J, with 17 bases between. Looked up from germline, CDR1 is MDHEN and CDR2 is SYDVKM. The CDR3 has 15 residues. CDR3 nucleotide sequence: TGTGCCAGCCTCGACTTGGCTAGGAGCTCCTACGAGCAGTACTTC. Its protein product is CASLDLARSSYEQYF.

By its share, this clonotype is medium-sized. J is TRBJ2-1 and V is TRBV7-9; D not certain. Looked up from germline, CDR1 is SEHNR and CDR2 is FQNEAQ (reference sequence). CDR3 length equals 11 residues. V was clipped by 1 base and J by 8 bases, with 3 bases between them. The CDR3 DNA reads as TGTGCCAGCAGCTTAGAGTATGAGCAGTTCTTC. Residues: CASSLEYEQFF.

This clonotype showed up many times. DNA for the CDR3: TGTGCCAGCAGCTTAACGTACAGAATCCCAGGGGAAGGCTACACCTTC. It codes for CASSLTYRIPGEGYTF. The genes are TRBV5-8 and TRBJ1-2, with a weak D call TRBD1 (6 bases). The CDR3 sequence is 16 residues long. V was shortened by 2 bases and J by 8 bases, with 22 bases between the two germline ends. CDR1 and CDR2 from the germline V gene are SGHTS and YDEGEE.

The rearrangement links TRBV27 to TRBJ1-2; tentative D call: TRBD1 (6 bases). Germline CDR1 and CDR2: MNHEY and SMNVEV (reference sequence). The CDR3 extends over 22 amino acids. The V gene lost 0 bases and the J gene lost 4 bases, with 33 bases spanning the gap. Here the CDR3 reads CASSLSEGRGAMTVGRVYGYTF. The CDR3 DNA sequence: TGTGCCAGCAGTTTATCCGAGGGAAGGGGGGCAATGACAGTGGGGCGCGTCTATGGCTACACCTTC.

This clonotype was picked up many times. The J gene is TRBJ2-2, the V gene TRBV11-3; 7 nucleotides line up with TRBD2. The germline gives CDR1 SGHNT, CDR2 YENEEA. CDR3 length equals 15 residues. The trim removed 3 bases at V and 5 bases at J, leaving 6 bases unmatched. The CDR3 nucleotides are TGTGCCAGCAGCTTCGCCCTGGGGGGGACCGGGGAGCTGTTTTTT. Amino acid sequence: CASSFALGGTGELFF. Using reference TRBV11-3 and TRBJ2-2 for the parts outside the CDR3, the full variable domain is EAGVVQSPRYKIIEKKQPVAFWCNPISGHNTLYWYLQNLGQGPELLIRYENEEAVDDSQLPKDRFSAERLKGVDSTLKIQPAELGDSAVYLCASSFALGGTGELFFGEGSRLTVL.

At least ten counts were recorded for this clonotype. The V gene is TRBV3-1, the J gene TRBJ1-2, with no clear D. CDR3 length: 12 amino acids. Germline CDR1 reads LGHDT; CDR2 reads YNNKEL (reference sequence). Trimming removed 1 base at V and 8 bases at J, with 8 bases between. CDR3 DNA: TGTGCCAGCAGCCAAGCCTCGCAGGGCTACACCTTC. This codes for CASSQASQGYTF.

In its sample, this clonotype is medium-sized. The genes are TRBV19 and TRBJ2-3; no reliable D call. This CDR3 comprises 14 residues. CDR1 is LNHDA, CDR2 SQIVND, per germline (reference sequence). Trimming left V 5 bases short and J 8 bases short, with 17 bases between. The CDR3 loop reads CASSPGPVQRTQYF. DNA for the CDR3: TGTGCCAGTAGTCCCGGCCCGGTTCAACGTACGCAGTATTTT. The entire variable domain, with the rest obtained from reference TRBV19 and TRBJ2-3, is as follows: DGGITQSPKYLFRKEGQNVTLSCEQNLNHDAMYWYRQDPGQGLRLIYYSQIVNDFQKGDIAEGYSVSREKKESFPLTVTSAQKNPTAFYLCASSPGPVQRTQYFGPGTRLTVL.

This clonotype came up many times. The chain uses TRBV5-4 and TRBJ2-3, with D perhaps matching TRBD1 or TRBD2 (5 bases each). Germline V lookup: CDR1 SGHNT, CDR2 YYREEE (reference sequence). The V and J ends lost 4 bases and 5 bases respectively, with 17 bases between them. CDR3 length: 15 amino acids. CDR3 coding DNA: TGTGCCAGCAGCCCGCCGGGGCCAGGGTTAGATACGCAGTATTTT. It specifies CASSPPGPGLDTQYF.

This clonotype was observed once. An end of the junction differs from the germline gene, which may be a read error. The chain couples TRBV19 to TRBJ2-7; no firm D call. In germline, CDR1 is LNHDA, CDR2 SQIVND (reference sequence). This CDR3 spans 14 amino acids. The CDR3 sequence is CASSIAIASYEQHF. Here the CDR3 DNA reads TGTGCCAGTAGTATCGCTATCGCGTCCTACGAGCAGCACTTC.

The chain carries TRBV6-2 or TRBV6-3 and TRBJ2-7; 11 bases line up with TRBD1. The CDR3 has 15 amino acids. In germline, CDR1 is MNHEY, CDR2 SVGEGT. The CDR3 sequence is CESRPTGTGGIQQYF. DNA for the CDR3: TGTGAAAGCAGGCCCACCGGGACAGGGGGAATTCAGCAGTACTTC.

At least ten counts were recorded for this clonotype. V is TRBV28 and J is TRBJ2-7, with 10 nucleotides matching TRBD2. Germline V gives CDR1 MDHEN, CDR2 SYDVKM. The CDR3 runs 14 residues. V was pared by 4 bases and J by 0 bases, with 0 bases of the junction left unmatched. CDR3 region: CASSSSGSSYEQYF. DNA of the CDR3: TGTGCCAGCAGTTCTAGCGGGAGCTCCTACGAGCAGTACTTC.

This clonotype showed up many times. The rearrangement uses TRBV19 and TRBJ1-1; no reliable D call. The V end lost 5 bases, the J end lost 6 bases, and 10 bases lay between the germline ends. The CDR3 contains 12 residues. Germline-derived CDR1 and CDR2 are LNHDA and SQIVND (reference sequence). The CDR3 nucleotides read TGTGCCAGTAGTTCCGAGGTTTCTGAAGCTTTCTTT. Its protein is CASSSEVSEAFF. The full variable domain, completed using reference TRBV19 and TRBJ1-1, is DGGITQSPKYLFRKEGQNVTLSCEQNLNHDAMYWYRQDPGQGLRLIYYSQIVNDFQKGDIAEGYSVSREKKESFPLTVTSAQKNPTAFYLCASSSEVSEAFFGQGTRLTVV.

This clonotype occurred many times. This sequence joins TRBV5-6 and TRBJ2-5; 12 bases are a match to TRBD1. V trimming: 3 bases; J trimming: 5 bases; junction bases outside the gene matches: 8. The germline V gene encodes CDR1 SGHDT and CDR2 YYEEEE. The CDR3 has 16 amino acids. CDR3: CASSSPGTGGLETQYF. CDR3 nucleotide sequence: TGTGCCAGCAGCTCTCCCGGGACAGGGGGCCTGGAGACCCAGTACTTC.

Judged by abundance, this clonotype is medium-sized. The rearrangement uses TRBV6-1 and TRBJ2-7; 9 bases align to TRBD1. The germline gives CDR1 MNHNS, CDR2 SASEGT. The ends lost 6 bases at V and 5 bases at J; junction bases unmatched: 8. The CDR3 sequence is 14 residues long. This chain's CDR3 is CASSDRDREDEQYF. CDR3 coding DNA: TGTGCCAGCAGCGACCGGGACAGGGAAGACGAGCAGTACTTC.

In its sample, this clonotype was seen many times. A read error is possible here, since a much larger clone lies one base away. The V call is TRBV6-1, the J call TRBJ1-6; D ambiguous. Germline V gene data show CDR1 as MNHNS and CDR2 as SASEGT. CDR3 length: 15 amino acids. In nucleotides, the CDR3 is TGTGCCAGCAGTGAGGGAGCCTCCGGGGATTCACCCCCCCACTTT. Translating it yields CASSEGASGDSPPHF.